This TCR beta chain was identified during a study of blood T cell repertoires in COVID-19. Study as a whole: Spain, Italy and the United States supplied samples that represented acute and convalescent COVID-19.

Seattle enrolled patients during active infection and tracked them longitudinally. Original handling: The authors estimated nucleated cell counts from reference gene primer amplification. The protocol was immunoSEQ multiplex PCR, while the TCRdb copy is restricted to in-frame clones and leaves out a portion. Clonal size and the V and J genes are those of that table, whereas D and trimming came from the DNA. The table lists some 70,000 clones, 76% of them singletons. CDR1 SGHTA and CDR2 FQGTGA come from the germline V gene. The ends were cut back, 2 bases at V and 1 base at J, with 9 bases in the middle. This CDR3 is 14 amino acids long.

The V and J genes are TRBV7-3 and TRBJ2-7; D is possibly TRBD1 (6 bases). The sample consisted of peripheral blood. This receptor was obtained from a man between 60 and 75 years old with COVID-19, enrolled during active disease. The chain's CDR3 is CASSLQGPSYEQYF. The CDR3 bases are TGTGCCAGCAGCTTACAGGGGCCTTCCTACGAGCAGTACTTC.